A selection of T cell receptor beta chains follows, all from one sample in a study of cytomegalovirus exposure and HLA in healthy donors. Some clones are missing from TCRdb's copy, which holds only in-frame ones; the method was immunoSEQ multiplex PCR. The table records 180,000 or so clones, around 81% of them present only once. The sample consisted of PBMCs. These receptors were obtained from a woman aged 18-29 years in good health and CMV-seropositive. The CDR3 runs from the conserved cysteine through the conserved F or W. The order of the fields is D gene, clone size, V gene, J gene, CDR3 DNA, CDR3 protein. D genes are given only for firm matches. Not every row has a clone size; where given, it reads once, few, many or a size class.

d_call: .; clone_size: .; v_call: TRBV14; j_call: TRBJ1-2; cdr3_nt: TGTGCCAGCAGCCAAGATGCGACACGGCCCTATGGCTACACCTTC; cdr3_aa: CASSQDATRPYGYTF
d_call: .; clone_size: .; v_call: TRBV7-9; j_call: TRBJ1-2; cdr3_nt: TGTGCCAGCAGCTTATTGCCTTTTCCCGGGAACTATGGCTACACCTTC; cdr3_aa: CASSLLPFPGNYGYTF
d_call: .; clone_size: .; v_call: TRBV6-4; j_call: TRBJ1-5; cdr3_nt: TGTGCCAGCAGTGCCGACAGGAACCAGCCCCAGCATTTT; cdr3_aa: CASSADRNQPQHF
d_call: .; clone_size: .; v_call: TRBV7-3; j_call: TRBJ1-1; cdr3_nt: TGTGCCAGCAGCCCCACAGGGCGAAGTGAAGCTTTCTTT; cdr3_aa: CASSPTGRSEAFF
d_call: .; clone_size: .; v_call: TRBV7-6; j_call: TRBJ2-6; cdr3_nt: TGTGCTGTGGGGAGCTCTGGGGCCAACGTCCTGACTTTC; cdr3_aa: CAVGSSGANVLTF
d_call: .; clone_size: once; v_call: TRBV11-3; j_call: TRBJ2-3; cdr3_nt: TGTGCCAGCAGCCAAACTAGCAGCGCGCAGTATTTT; cdr3_aa: CASSQTSSAQYF
d_call: TRBD2; clone_size: .; v_call: TRBV7-9; j_call: TRBJ2-1; cdr3_nt: TGTGCCAGCAGTTTCTTTCGGGGGGACTACAATGAGCAGTTCTTC; cdr3_aa: CASSFFRGDYNEQFF
d_call: TRBD1; clone_size: .; v_call: TRBV5-1; j_call: TRBJ1-6; cdr3_nt: TGCGCCAGCAGCATGGGGACAGGACAAAATTCACCCCTCCACTTT; cdr3_aa: CASSMGTGQNSPLHF
d_call: TRBD2; clone_size: .; v_call: TRBV27; j_call: TRBJ2-7; cdr3_nt: TGTGCCAGCAGTTCCGGGACTAGACCCCCTAGGGGCGAGCAGTACTTC; cdr3_aa: CASSSGTRPPRGEQYF
d_call: TRBD1; clone_size: once; v_call: TRBV9; j_call: TRBJ1-4; cdr3_nt: TGTGCCAGCAGCGTAGGGGGTGGGACAGGGAATGAAAAACTGTTTTTT; cdr3_aa: CASSVGGGTGNEKLFF
d_call: .; clone_size: .; v_call: TRBV11-2; j_call: TRBJ1-6; cdr3_nt: TGTGCCAGCAGCCTGGGGGGATATAATTCACCCCTCCACTTT; cdr3_aa: CASSLGGYNSPLHF
d_call: TRBD1; clone_size: .; v_call: TRBV2; j_call: TRBJ1-1; cdr3_nt: TGTGCCAGCAGGAACGAAGAACAGGGGGAGGGCGCTGAAGCTTTCTTT; cdr3_aa: CASRNEEQGEGAEAFF
d_call: TRBD1; clone_size: few; v_call: TRBV6-5; j_call: TRBJ1-2; cdr3_nt: TGTGCCATCTCACAGGGCCCAGGGGGGTATGGCTACACCTTC; cdr3_aa: CAISQGPGGYGYTF
d_call: .; clone_size: .; v_call: TRBV13; j_call: TRBJ1-3; cdr3_nt: TGTGCCAGCACGTTGTACAGGGAAGCAGACACCATATATTTT; cdr3_aa: CASTLYREADTIYF
d_call: .; clone_size: .; v_call: TRBV11-2; j_call: TRBJ1-1; cdr3_nt: TGTGCCAGCAGCTTCTCGGTGGACAGCCCCCTGTTCACTGAAGCTTTCTTT; cdr3_aa: CASSFSVDSPLFTEAFF
d_call: .; clone_size: .; v_call: TRBV7-2; j_call: TRBJ2-7; cdr3_nt: TGTGCCAGCAGCTTTGGAGGAGTCTACGAGCAGTACTTC; cdr3_aa: CASSFGGVYEQYF
d_call: .; clone_size: .; v_call: TRBV7-9; j_call: TRBJ1-1; cdr3_nt: TGTGCCAGCAGCTCAATACAGGAAAATGAAGCTTTCTTT; cdr3_aa: CASSSIQENEAFF
d_call: .; clone_size: .; v_call: TRBV29-1; j_call: TRBJ2-3; cdr3_nt: TGCAGCGTTGAAGGACATAACAGGGCAGATACGCAGTATTTT; cdr3_aa: CSVEGHNRADTQYF
d_call: TRBD1; clone_size: .; v_call: TRBV7-3; j_call: TRBJ2-6; cdr3_nt: TGTGCCAGCAGGACAGGGGGCGCCTTCGCTGGGGCCAACGTCCTGACTTTC; cdr3_aa: CASRTGGAFAGANVLTF
d_call: .; clone_size: .; v_call: TRBV7-2; j_call: TRBJ2-1; cdr3_nt: TGTGCCAGCAGGGCAGGGGGGCGGAACAATGAGCAGTTCTTC; cdr3_aa: CASRAGGRNNEQFF
d_call: .; clone_size: .; v_call: TRBV19; j_call: TRBJ1-6; cdr3_nt: TGTGCCAGTAGTCCAGGGAGGAGTTCACCCCTCCACTTT; cdr3_aa: CASSPGRSSPLHF
d_call: .; clone_size: .; v_call: TRBV4-3; j_call: TRBJ2-1; cdr3_nt: TGCGCCAGCAGCCAAGAGTACCGGACAATAAATGAGCAGTTCTTC; cdr3_aa: CASSQEYRTINEQFF
d_call: .; clone_size: .; v_call: TRBV2; j_call: TRBJ1-5; cdr3_nt: TGTGCCAGCAGCGTTAACAGGGAGGGACAGCCCCAGCATTTT; cdr3_aa: CASSVNREGQPQHF
d_call: TRBD1; clone_size: .; v_call: TRBV6-5; j_call: TRBJ1-1; cdr3_nt: TGTGCCAGCAGCCTGCGCGGGACAGGGGTCACTGAAGCTTTCTTT; cdr3_aa: CASSLRGTGVTEAFF
d_call: TRBD1; clone_size: .; v_call: TRBV27; j_call: TRBJ2-2; cdr3_nt: TGTGCCAGCAGTTTATCCGGGACAGGGGTAGCCGGGGAGCTGTTTTTT; cdr3_aa: CASSLSGTGVAGELFF
d_call: TRBD2; clone_size: .; v_call: TRBV7-2; j_call: TRBJ2-5; cdr3_nt: TGTGCCAGCAGCTTAGGAGGGGAAGCGGGGGGAGGAGAGACCCAGTACTTC; cdr3_aa: CASSLGGEAGGGETQYF
d_call: TRBD1; clone_size: few; v_call: TRBV29-1; j_call: TRBJ1-4; cdr3_nt: TGCAGCGGGATGACAGGGAATGTGGAAAAACTGTTTTTT; cdr3_aa: CSGMTGNVEKLFF
d_call: TRBD1; clone_size: .; v_call: TRBV7-9; j_call: TRBJ1-4; cdr3_nt: TGTGCCAGCAGCCCGACAGGGGGCCTCGGTAGGGATGAAAAACTGTTTTTT; cdr3_aa: CASSPTGGLGRDEKLFF
d_call: .; clone_size: .; v_call: TRBV5-1; j_call: TRBJ2-1; cdr3_nt: TGCGCCAGCAGCTTGGTCCGGGGCGACAGGAATGAGCAGTTCTTC; cdr3_aa: CASSLVRGDRNEQFF
d_call: .; clone_size: once; v_call: TRBV6-5; j_call: TRBJ1-1; cdr3_nt: TGTGCCAGCAGTATTCAGAGGCGCACTGAAGCTTTCTTT; cdr3_aa: CASSIQRRTEAFF
d_call: TRBD1; clone_size: .; v_call: TRBV28; j_call: TRBJ2-3; cdr3_nt: TGTGCCAGCAGAGACAGGGGGCGAGATACGCAGTATTTT; cdr3_aa: CASRDRGRDTQYF
d_call: TRBD2; clone_size: .; v_call: TRBV7-6; j_call: TRBJ2-7; cdr3_nt: TGTGCCAGCAGCGCCGGGACTAGCGGGGACTCCTACGAGCAGTACTTC; cdr3_aa: CASSAGTSGDSYEQYF
d_call: .; clone_size: .; v_call: TRBV2; j_call: TRBJ2-7; cdr3_nt: TGTGCCAGCAGCAGTTCCCAAAGCTCCTACGAGCAGTACTTC; cdr3_aa: CASSSSQSSYEQYF
d_call: .; clone_size: .; v_call: TRBV7-6; j_call: TRBJ2-1; cdr3_nt: TGTGCCAGCAGCTTAGTAGCCGACAATGAGCAGTTCTTC; cdr3_aa: CASSLVADNEQFF
d_call: .; clone_size: .; v_call: TRBV6-5; j_call: TRBJ2-5; cdr3_nt: TGTGCCAGCAGTTCAGGAGAGACCCAGTACTTC; cdr3_aa: CASSSGETQYF
d_call: .; clone_size: .; v_call: TRBV6-6; j_call: TRBJ1-1; cdr3_nt: TGTGCCAGCAGCCCCCCACGGGCTTTCTTT; cdr3_aa: CASSPPRAFF
d_call: .; clone_size: .; v_call: TRBV11-2; j_call: TRBJ2-7; cdr3_nt: TGTGCCAGCAGCTTAGGACAGGTATCCTACGAGCAGTACTTC; cdr3_aa: CASSLGQVSYEQYF
d_call: .; clone_size: .; v_call: TRBV25-1; j_call: TRBJ1-4; cdr3_nt: TGTGCCAGCAGTGAAATCGGGGTCTCGGCTGAAAAACTGTTTTTT; cdr3_aa: CASSEIGVSAEKLFF
d_call: .; clone_size: .; v_call: TRBV15; j_call: TRBJ1-5; cdr3_nt: TGTGCCACCAGCAGAGAGGGGGCAGGGGAAGGGCCCCAGCATTTT; cdr3_aa: CATSREGAGEGPQHF
d_call: .; clone_size: .; v_call: TRBV11-2; j_call: TRBJ2-3; cdr3_nt: TGTGCCAGCAGCCAACAAAACCGAGATACGCAGTATTTT; cdr3_aa: CASSQQNRDTQYF
d_call: TRBD1; clone_size: once; v_call: TRBV10-3; j_call: TRBJ1-1; cdr3_nt: TGTGCCATCAGGGAGGACAGGGCTAAGGTGAACACTGAAGCTTTCTTT; cdr3_aa: CAIREDRAKVNTEAFF
d_call: .; clone_size: .; v_call: TRBV9; j_call: TRBJ2-5; cdr3_nt: TGTGCCAGCAGCGCTGGGGACTACCAAGAGACCCAGTACTTC; cdr3_aa: CASSAGDYQETQYF
d_call: TRBD1; clone_size: .; v_call: TRBV6-6; j_call: TRBJ2-7; cdr3_nt: TGTGCCAGCAGGGGAGACAGGGTTTACGAGCAGTACTTC; cdr3_aa: CASRGDRVYEQYF
d_call: .; clone_size: .; v_call: TRBV29-1; j_call: TRBJ1-3; cdr3_nt: TGCAGCGTTGAAGAGGCAGGCTATGGATTCTCTGGAAACACCATATATTTT; cdr3_aa: CSVEEAGYGFSGNTIYF
d_call: TRBD2; clone_size: .; v_call: TRBV2; j_call: TRBJ2-7; cdr3_nt: TGTGCCAGCAGTCTCAGCGGGGGAGCCGGTAACGACGAGCAGTACTTC; cdr3_aa: CASSLSGGAGNDEQYF